This is a list of T cell receptor beta chains from one sample in a study of human T cells and chemical hapten exposure. TCRdb passed the RACE reads through MiXCR, listing each CDR3 protein once. The sample includes some 100,000 distinct CDR3 sequences, about 9% seen only once; the top ten take 2% to 2.5%. Sample: whole blood, taken in connection with sensitization to the hapten diphenylcyclopropenone (DPC). The receptor source for this set is a woman aged 40 to 50 with alopecia areata. Some clones in this sample may be carry-over from other donors' samples. The conserved cysteine and the conserved F or W are not part of the CDR3 here.

j_gene | v_gene | CDR3aa
TRBJ2-1 | TRBV24-1 | ATGPGQSYNEQF
TRBJ1-5 | TRBV18 | ASSRGQGANQPQH
TRBJ2-1 | TRBV28 | ASTTLPPNEQF
TRBJ2-7 | TRBV6-2/TRBV6-3 | ALGRRFGSYEQY
TRBJ1-1 | TRBV29-1 | SVGGVPGGF
TRBJ2-6 | TRBV6-5 | ASRGLGSGANVLT
TRBJ2-7 | TRBV6-6 | ASSGTSGRTAVSYEQY
TRBJ1-4 | TRBV20-1 | SARAMGQTTNEKLF
TRBJ2-3 | TRBV6-5 | ASRPGTPSTDTQY
TRBJ2-1 | TRBV5-1 | ASSLAGGDNEQF
TRBJ1-2 | TRBV3-1 | ASSQLEFRDSYGYT
TRBJ2-1 | TRBV9 | ASSDTGTTTNEQF
TRBJ1-1 | TRBV27 | ATASLRQGMNTEAF
TRBJ2-1 | TRBV20-1 | SAPLAGVVDEQF
TRBJ2-1 | TRBV7-9 | ASSGALGQVNEQF
TRBJ2-3 | TRBV20-1 | SARDDTGTSGSNTDTQY
TRBJ1-6 | TRBV6-5 | ASSYLQGGSPLH
TRBJ2-1 | TRBV20-1 | SAREAGEVNEQF
TRBJ2-1 | TRBV9 | ASRGEEYNEQF
TRBJ2-1 | TRBV5-6 | ASSLDDRVSYNEQF
TRBJ1-6 | TRBV12-3/TRBV12-4 | ASSFRGLNNSPLH
TRBJ1-2 | TRBV4-3 | ASSQALASLYGYT
TRBJ1-3 | TRBV28 | ASSSFPGSGNTIY
TRBJ2-3 | TRBV12-3/TRBV12-4 | ASGRGPLTQDTQY
TRBJ2-1 | TRBV4-3 | ASSQDAESAHNEQF
TRBJ2-3 | TRBV18 | ASSRRQGGTDTQY
TRBJ2-3 | TRBV2 | ASSPGTGPDTQY
TRBJ2-1 | TRBV20-1 | SAEDRGSYNEQF
TRBJ2-5 | TRBV20-1 | SARTGQGKTQY